This TCR beta chain was observed in a study of coeliac disease. V shed 5 bases, J shed 2 bases, and the junction held 2 bases outside the gene matches. The length of the CDR3 is 13 residues. From germline, CDR1 is SEHNR and CDR2 FQNEAQ (reference sequence). Study-wide results and caveats: The authors judged this method unsuitable for unbiased gliadin-specific T cell detection. Control samples showed higher TRB and TRG clonality than intraepithelial and lamina propria samples in active celiac disease. Intraepithelial and lamina propria fractions were not highly pure.

Assay used: immunoSEQ multiplex PCR; TCRdb lists only in-frame clones, some missing. Of some 8,900 clones listed, 67% were seen once; the top ten hold just over 20%. Comments on this clone: Its antigen remains unknown.

The J gene is TRBJ2-7, the V gene TRBV7-9; 8 bases align to TRBD2. Specimen: lamina propria lymphocytes from the gut. The TCR was taken from a woman aged 60-75 years with celiac disease. The CDR3 coding sequence is TGTGCCAGCAGCCATAGCGGGACCTACGAGCAGTACTTC. It is translated as CASSHSGTYEQYF.